The 22 T cell receptor beta chains presented below share a single source sample, sequenced in a study of cytotoxic CD8 clonotypes in ibrutinib-treated CLL. Clones were sequenced by immunoSEQ multiplex PCR, and TCRdb holds only the in-frame ones, with some missing. The sample gives about 130,000 clones, around three quarters of which show up once; over 10% is in the top ten. The source material was PBMCs, sampled after 12 months of ibrutinib treatment. The receptors here all came from a human donor with chronic lymphocytic leukemia.

About this clone: This sample includes further DNA sequences coding for the same CDR3. The V gene is TRBV18, the J gene TRBJ2-5; no reliable D call. Germline CDR1 reads KGHSH; CDR2 reads LQKENI. The CDR3 consists of 11 residues. V was trimmed by 1 base and J by 3 bases, leaving 0 bases between them. CDR3 amino acids: CASSPQETQYF. The CDR3 DNA reads TGTGCCAGCTCACCACAAGAGACCCAGTACTTC.

This clone has a single count. This rearrangement joins TRBV29-1 to TRBJ1-2; possibly TRBD1 for D (5 bases). The V end was cut by 6 bases, the J end by 2 bases, with 13 bases between. In germline, CDR1 is SQVTM, CDR2 ANQGSEA. CDR3 length: 13 residues. CDR3 bases: TGCAGCGTCCTCCGGGACGGAAACTATGGCTACACCTTC. Translation gives CSVLRDGNYGYTF.

V and J are TRBV30 and TRBJ2-1; D unclear. Trimming removed 1 base from V and 8 bases from J, with 6 bases in between. The V gene's germline CDR1 is GTSNPN and CDR2 SVGIG (reference sequence). CDR3 length: 11 residues. The CDR3, as DNA: TGTGCCTGGAGTGATCGGCATGAGCAGTTCTTC. Residues: CAWSDRHEQFF.

The chain uses TRBV2 and TRBJ2-1; D is perhaps TRBD2 (7 bases). Trimming left V 7 bases short and J 4 bases short, with 17 bases between. The CDR3 length is 15 residues. Per the germline V gene, CDR1 is SNHLY and CDR2 is FYNNEI. The CDR3 is CASKSGASGYNEQFF. The CDR3 nucleotides read TGTGCCAGCAAATCGGGGGCTAGCGGTTACAATGAGCAGTTCTTC.

A few counts support this clone. The chain links TRBV15 to TRBJ1-5; D perhaps matches TRBD1 (5 bases). The CDR3 spans 14 residues. V was pared by 7 bases and J by 6 bases, with 16 bases between. The germline CDR1 and CDR2 sequences are LNHNV and YYDKDF (reference sequence). DNA of the CDR3: TGTGCCACCAACAAGGGAAGGGGATTTCAGCCCCAGCATTTT. Its protein is CATNKGRGFQPQHF.

This sequence joins TRBV20-1 and TRBJ2-7; no clear D gene. The CDR3 is 10 amino acids. Trimming removed 3 bases at V and 3 bases at J, with 3 bases between. Per germline, CDR1 DFQATT and CDR2 SNEGSKA (reference sequence). The CDR3 nucleotides read TGCAGTGCTAGGAACTACGAGCAGTACTTC. Translation gives CSARNYEQYF.

The chain uses TRBV7-9 and TRBJ1-4; D is possibly TRBD1 (5 bases). This CDR3 is built from 14 residues. V lost 5 bases and J lost 4, with 11 bases in between. Per germline, CDR1 SEHNR and CDR2 FQNEAQ (reference sequence). CDR3 sequence (DNA): TGTGCCAGCAGCCCAGGGAGCTTTAATGAAAAACTGTTTTTT. Translated: CASSPGSFNEKLFF.

V usage is TRBV6-5 and J usage is TRBJ2-2; 7 bases agree with TRBD2. The CDR3 has 12 residues. CDR1 MNHEY and CDR2 SVGAGI come from the germline V gene. Germline trimming cut 11 bases from V and 3 bases from J; bases unmatched to any gene: 3. In nucleotides, the CDR3 is TGTGCCGGTAGCGGGTACACCGGGGAGCTGTTTTTT. This encodes CAGSGYTGELFF.

This clone was recorded a few times. The V gene is TRBV7-2, the J gene TRBJ1-2; tentatively, D is TRBD1 (6 bases). CDR3 length: 13 amino acids. Deletions cut 3 bases from V and 2 bases from J, with 7 bases between. CDR1 and CDR2 (germline): SGHTA, FQGNSA. The CDR3 region has the DNA TGTGCCAGCAGCTTCGACAGGAACTATGGCTACACCTTC. Translating gives CASSFDRNYGYTF.

The chain is built from TRBV25-1 and TRBJ2-6; tentatively, D is TRBD1 or TRBD2 (6 bases each). The CDR3 is 15 residues long. CDR1 is MGHDK and CDR2 is SYGVNS in the germline V gene. With 6 bases removed from V and 3 bases from J, the gap between germline ends came to 12 bases. In DNA, the CDR3 is TGTGCCAGCAGGGGGGGACATAGTGGGGCCAACGTCCTGACTTTC. Translated: CASRGGHSGANVLTF.

In this sample, this clone turned up a few times. The chain couples TRBV4-1 to TRBJ1-4, with D hard to call. Trimming took 3 bases from V and 1 from J, leaving 6 bases between them. This CDR3 has 14 residues. The germline gives CDR1 MGHRA, CDR2 YSYEKL. The CDR3 DNA is TGCGCCAGCAGCCACGTCCAAACTAATGAAAAACTGTTTTTT. Translation gives CASSHVQTNEKLFF.

V and J are TRBV18 and TRBJ1-2, with unresolved D. This CDR3 is built from 16 residues. Trimming pared 0 bases from V and 2 bases from J, leaving 13 bases between. CDR1 and CDR2 from the germline V gene are KGHSH and LQKENI. For the CDR3, the DNA is TGTGCCAGCTCACCACCCGCGACGGAAAAGAACTATGGCTACACCTTC. Residues: CASSPPATEKNYGYTF.

In its sample, this clone was seen once. This sequence joins TRBV10-2 and TRBJ1-5, with 7 positions matching TRBD1. The CDR3 is 15 residues long. With V trimmed by 2 bases and J by 2 bases, 3 bases remained unmatched. Germline-derived CDR1 and CDR2 are WSHSY and SAAADI. CDR3 nucleotides: TGCGCCAGCAGTGAGAGGGACAGAGGCAATCAGCCCCAGCATTTT. This codes for CASSERDRGNQPQHF.

This clone was recorded once. The V gene is TRBV25-1, the J gene TRBJ2-1, with 7 positions matching TRBD2. Looked up from germline, CDR1 is MGHDK and CDR2 is SYGVNS. The CDR3 runs to 13 residues. The V segment lost 4 bases and the J segment 4 bases; nucleotides outside the gene matches: 1. The CDR3 sequence: CASSAGLYNEQFF. The CDR3 DNA is TGTGCCAGCAGTGCGGGACTATACAATGAGCAGTTCTTC.

A note on this clone: Other DNA sequences in the sample encode the same CDR3. This sequence joins TRBV28 and TRBJ2-7; a possible D gene is TRBD2 (5 bases). The V and J ends lost 2 bases and 0 bases respectively, with 11 bases between them. The CDR3 sequence is 15 residues long. Germline loops: CDR1 MDHEN, CDR2 SYDVKM. CDR3: CASSLSGSTSYEQYF. Written as DNA, the CDR3 is TGTGCCAGCAGTTTAAGCGGATCCACCTCCTACGAGCAGTACTTC.

V usage is TRBV6-5 and J usage is TRBJ1-4; D perhaps matches TRBD1 (5 bases). Between the trimmed V and J ends, which lost 7 bases and 1 base, there was a span of 13 bases. The CDR3 is made up of 15 amino acids. CDR1 is MNHEY and CDR2 is SVGAGI in the germline V gene. The CDR3 DNA sequence: TGTGCCAGCAATATCGGGGGAAGAACTAATGAAAAACTGTTTTTT. Protein sequence: CASNIGGRTNEKLFF.

The chain joins TRBV7-9 to TRBJ2-5; D possibly uses TRBD1 or TRBD2 (5 bases each). This CDR3 comprises 14 residues. The V and J ends lost 5 bases and 5 bases respectively, with 15 bases between them. Germline V gene data show CDR1 as SEHNR and CDR2 as FQNEAQ (reference sequence). The CDR3 region is CASSHYRDRETQYF. The CDR3 DNA reads TGTGCCAGCAGCCACTACCGGGACCGGGAGACCCAGTACTTC.

The V gene is TRBV13, the J gene TRBJ2-7, with D maybe TRBD1 (6 bases). CDR1 PRHDT and CDR2 FYEKMQ come from the germline V gene (reference sequence). This CDR3 comprises 11 residues. The V end was cut by 4 bases, the J end by 6 bases, with 7 bases between. The CDR3 sequence is CASSSRGEQYF. The CDR3 DNA reads TGTGCCAGCAGCTCCAGGGGCGAGCAGTACTTC.

This chain joins TRBV5-4 and TRBJ2-3, with D possibly matching TRBD2 (6 bases). Trimming stripped 0 bases from V and 3 bases from J, with 11 bases between. The V gene's germline CDR1 is SGHNT and CDR2 YYREEE (reference sequence). The length of the CDR3 is 15 residues. CDR3 in DNA: TGTGCCAGCAGCTTGGAGACTAGTGTAACAGATACGCAGTATTTT. It encodes CASSLETSVTDTQYF. Variable domain in full (rest from reference TRBV5-4 and TRBJ2-3): ETGVTQSPTHLIKTRGQQVTLRCSSQSGHNTVSWYQQALGQGPQFIFQYYREEENGRGNFPPRFSGLQFPNYSSELNVNALELDDSALYLCASSLETSVTDTQYFGPGTRLTVL.

The rearrangement links TRBV6-4 to TRBJ2-1; TRBD2 aligns across 13 bases. The CDR3 loop spans 13 amino acids. The J segment lost 10 bases and the V segment lost 6 bases, leaving 3 bases of the junction unmatched. The germline CDR1 and CDR2 sequences are MRHNA and SNTAGT. CDR3 amino acids: CASSGTSGTEQFF. CDR3 in DNA: TGTGCCAGCAGCGGGACTAGCGGGACGGAGCAGTTCTTC.

Note on this clone: An end of the junction does not agree with germline; a read error may underlie this. This chain connects TRBV5-1 to TRBJ2-1; 10 bases agree with TRBD2. Germline-derived CDR1 and CDR2 are SGHRS and YFSETQ. This CDR3 spans 15 amino acids. In nucleotides, the CDR3 is TGCGCCAGCAGCTCACTAGCGGGGTCACCCCTAGCCCGGCTCTTC. The encoded protein is CASSSLAGSPLARLF.

The genes are TRBV9 and TRBJ1-5; D gene unclear. The CDR3 spans 12 residues. V shed 0 bases and J shed 4 bases, with 2 bases lying between them. CDR1 and CDR2 (germline): SGDLS, YYNGEE. This chain's CDR3 is CASSVGNQPQHF. The CDR3 coding sequence is TGTGCCAGCAGCGTAGGGAATCAGCCCCAGCATTTT.